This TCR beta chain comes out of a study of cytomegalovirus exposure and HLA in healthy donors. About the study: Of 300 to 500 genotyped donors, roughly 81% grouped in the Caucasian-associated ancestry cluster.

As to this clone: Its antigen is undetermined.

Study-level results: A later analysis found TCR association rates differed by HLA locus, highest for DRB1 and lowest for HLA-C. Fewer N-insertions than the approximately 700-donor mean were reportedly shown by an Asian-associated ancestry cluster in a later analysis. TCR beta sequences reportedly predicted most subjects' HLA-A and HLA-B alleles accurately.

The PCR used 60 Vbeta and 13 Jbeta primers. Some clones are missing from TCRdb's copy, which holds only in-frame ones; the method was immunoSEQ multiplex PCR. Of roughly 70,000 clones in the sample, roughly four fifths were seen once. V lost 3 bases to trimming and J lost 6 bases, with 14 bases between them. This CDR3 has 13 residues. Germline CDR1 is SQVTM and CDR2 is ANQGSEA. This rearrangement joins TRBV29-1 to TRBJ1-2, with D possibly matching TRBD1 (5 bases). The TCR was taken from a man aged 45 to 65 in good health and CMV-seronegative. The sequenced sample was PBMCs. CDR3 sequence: CSVDPGQVNGYTF. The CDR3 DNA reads TGCAGCGTTGATCCAGGACAAGTCAATGGCTACACCTTC.